Described below is a single TCR beta chain sequence and its context. Its antigen is unknown. This entry is derived from a study of CD8 T cell repertoires and HIV-1 epitope variants. For the study at large: Each of Twenty-five Gag and Nef epitope peptides stimulated a separate culture. Tested: three Gag epitope families, Nef HW9 and YT9.

Libraries were prepared by immunoSEQ multiplex PCR; TCRdb keeps only in-frame clonotypes and omits some of them. Of fewer than 6,500 clones in the sample, roughly 62% are singletons; the top ten hold approximately 40%. Germline lookup yields CDR1 SGHVS and CDR2 FQNEAQ. The CDR3 length is 14 residues. The V end was cut by 5 bases, the J end by 3 bases, with 14 bases between. Notes on the study in general: Only beta chains were identified, marking proliferation to antigen, not function.

This TCR was recovered from a male donor with HIV. The sample consisted of cultured CD8+ T cells derived from PBMCs. The chain is built from TRBV7-8 and TRBJ2-7, with a possible D match to TRBD2 (6 bases). CDR3 sequence: CASSPRAGHYEQYF. For the CDR3, the DNA is TGTGCCAGCAGCCCAAGGGCGGGGCACTACGAGCAGTACTTC.